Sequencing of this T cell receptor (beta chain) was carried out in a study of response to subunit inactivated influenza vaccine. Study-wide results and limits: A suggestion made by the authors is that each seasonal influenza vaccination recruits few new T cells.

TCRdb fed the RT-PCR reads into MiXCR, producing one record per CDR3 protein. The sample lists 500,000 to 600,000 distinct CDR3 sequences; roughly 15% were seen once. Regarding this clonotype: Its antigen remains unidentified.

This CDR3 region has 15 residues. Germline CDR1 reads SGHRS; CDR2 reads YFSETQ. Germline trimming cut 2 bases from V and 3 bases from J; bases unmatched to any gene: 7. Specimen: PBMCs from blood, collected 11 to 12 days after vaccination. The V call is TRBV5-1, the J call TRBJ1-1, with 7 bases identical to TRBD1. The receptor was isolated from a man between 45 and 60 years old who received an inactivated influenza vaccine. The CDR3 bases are TGCGCCAGCAGCTTAACCTCGGACAGGTACACTGAAGCTTTCTTT. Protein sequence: CASSLTSDRYTEAFF.